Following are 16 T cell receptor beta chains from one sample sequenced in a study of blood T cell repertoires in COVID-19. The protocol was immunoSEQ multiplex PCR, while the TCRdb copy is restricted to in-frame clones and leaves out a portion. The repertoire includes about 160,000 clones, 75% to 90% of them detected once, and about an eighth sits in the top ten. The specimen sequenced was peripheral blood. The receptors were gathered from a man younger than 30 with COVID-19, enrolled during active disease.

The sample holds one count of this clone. The CDR3 DNA reads as TGCGCCAGCAGCCAAGGGGCCGGGAGGACCTACAATGAGCAGTTCTTC. Translating gives CASSQGAGRTYNEQFF. The V call is TRBV4-3, the J call TRBJ2-1; TRBD2 matches at 7 bases. This CDR3 has 16 amino acids. Germline lookup yields CDR1 LGHNA and CDR2 YSLEER. V shed 1 base and J 2 bases; nucleotides not matched to a gene: 5.

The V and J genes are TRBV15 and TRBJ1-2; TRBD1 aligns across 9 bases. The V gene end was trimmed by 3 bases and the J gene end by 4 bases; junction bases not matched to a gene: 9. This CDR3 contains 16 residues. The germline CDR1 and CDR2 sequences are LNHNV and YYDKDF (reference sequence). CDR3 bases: TGTGCCACCAGCAGCCTCACAGGGGGCGCCGGCTATGGCTACACCTTC. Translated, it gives CATSSLTGGAGYGYTF.

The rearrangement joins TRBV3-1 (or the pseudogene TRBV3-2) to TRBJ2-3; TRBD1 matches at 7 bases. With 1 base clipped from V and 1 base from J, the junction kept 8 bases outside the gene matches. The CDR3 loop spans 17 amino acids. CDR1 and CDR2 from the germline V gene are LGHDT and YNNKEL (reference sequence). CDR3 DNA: TGTGCCAGCAGCCAAGCCCCGGGACAGACCGGCACAGATACGCAGTATTTT. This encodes CASSQAPGQTGTDTQYF.

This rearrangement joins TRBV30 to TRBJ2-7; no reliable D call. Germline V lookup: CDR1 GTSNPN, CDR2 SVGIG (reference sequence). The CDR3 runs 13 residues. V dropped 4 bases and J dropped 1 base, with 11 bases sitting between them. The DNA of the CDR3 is TGTGCCTGGAATAGAGGAGTGTCCTACGAGCAGTACTTC. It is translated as CAWNRGVSYEQYF.

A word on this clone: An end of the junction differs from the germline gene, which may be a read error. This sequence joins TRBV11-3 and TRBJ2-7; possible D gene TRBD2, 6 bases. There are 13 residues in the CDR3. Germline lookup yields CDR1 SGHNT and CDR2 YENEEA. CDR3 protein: CASSLDPGSGLAF. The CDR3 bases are TGTGCCAGCAGCTTAGATCCGGGATCGGGACTGGCATTC.

The CDR3 region is CASSDSGRSGELFF. CDR3 coding DNA: TGTGCCAGCAGTGACTCTGGCCGCTCTGGGGAGCTGTTTTTT. The chain uses TRBV6-4 and TRBJ2-2, with D hard to call. The CDR3 totals 14 residues. V was clipped by 0 bases and J by 8 bases, with 10 bases between them. The V gene's germline CDR1 is MRHNA and CDR2 SNTAGT.

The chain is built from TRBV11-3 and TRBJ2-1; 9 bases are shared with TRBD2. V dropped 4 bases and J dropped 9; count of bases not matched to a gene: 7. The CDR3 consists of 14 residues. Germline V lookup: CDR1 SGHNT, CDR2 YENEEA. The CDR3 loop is CASSSGTSKGEQFF. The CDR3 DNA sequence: TGTGCCAGCAGCTCCGGGACTAGCAAGGGTGAGCAGTTCTTC.

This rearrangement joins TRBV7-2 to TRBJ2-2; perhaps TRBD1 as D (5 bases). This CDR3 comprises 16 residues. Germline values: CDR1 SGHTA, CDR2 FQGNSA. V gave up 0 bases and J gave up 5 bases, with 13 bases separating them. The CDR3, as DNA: TGTGCCAGCAGCTTAGCCGGCAGGGTAGGGACCGGGGAGCTGTTTTTT. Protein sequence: CASSLAGRVGTGELFF.

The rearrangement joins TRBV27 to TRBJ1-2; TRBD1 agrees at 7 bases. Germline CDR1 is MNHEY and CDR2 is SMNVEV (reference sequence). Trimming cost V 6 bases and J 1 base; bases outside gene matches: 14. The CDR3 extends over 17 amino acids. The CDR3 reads CASRRTGEYGINYGYTF. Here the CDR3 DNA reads TGTGCCAGCAGACGGACAGGCGAATACGGAATTAACTATGGCTACACCTTC.

The CDR3 bases are TGTGCCAGTATCCCCCGTGGGGGGGGAACTGAAGCTTTCTTT. It translates to CASIPRGGGTEAFF. This chain connects TRBV19 to TRBJ1-1; D is perhaps TRBD1 (5 bases). V gave up 7 bases and J gave up 5 bases, with 17 bases separating them. Germline V gene sequence: CDR1 LNHDA, CDR2 SQIVND (reference sequence). CDR3 length: 14 amino acids. The full variable domain, with the rest looked up from reference TRBV19 and TRBJ1-1, is DGGITQSPKYLFRKEGQNVTLSCEQNLNHDAMYWYRQDPGQGLRLIYYSQIVNDFQKGDIAEGYSVSREKKESFPLTVTSAQKNPTAFYLCASIPRGGGTEAFFGQGTRLTVV.

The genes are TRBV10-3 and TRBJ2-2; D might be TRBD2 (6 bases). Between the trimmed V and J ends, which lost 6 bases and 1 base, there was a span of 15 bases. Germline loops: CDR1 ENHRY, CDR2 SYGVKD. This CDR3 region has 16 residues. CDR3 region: CAISRGASVNTGELFF. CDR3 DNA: TGTGCCATCAGCCGAGGGGCTAGCGTGAACACCGGGGAGCTGTTTTTT.

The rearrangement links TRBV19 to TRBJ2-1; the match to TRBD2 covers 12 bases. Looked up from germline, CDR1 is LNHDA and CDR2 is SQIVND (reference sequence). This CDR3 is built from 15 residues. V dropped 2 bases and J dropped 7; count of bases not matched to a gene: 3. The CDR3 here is CASSILAGGLNEQFF. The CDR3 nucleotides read TGTGCCAGTAGTATACTAGCGGGAGGGTTGAATGAGCAGTTCTTC. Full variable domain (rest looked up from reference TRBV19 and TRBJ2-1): DGGITQSPKYLFRKEGQNVTLSCEQNLNHDAMYWYRQDPGQGLRLIYYSQIVNDFQKGDIAEGYSVSREKKESFPLTVTSAQKNPTAFYLCASSILAGGLNEQFFGPGTRLTVL.

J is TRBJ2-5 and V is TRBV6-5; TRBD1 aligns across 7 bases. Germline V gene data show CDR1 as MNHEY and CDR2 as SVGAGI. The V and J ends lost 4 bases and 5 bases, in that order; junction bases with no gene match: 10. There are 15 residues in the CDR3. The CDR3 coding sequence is TGTGCCAGCAGTTTAAGGGGGCGCGGGTTTGAGACCCAGTACTTC. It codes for CASSLRGRGFETQYF.

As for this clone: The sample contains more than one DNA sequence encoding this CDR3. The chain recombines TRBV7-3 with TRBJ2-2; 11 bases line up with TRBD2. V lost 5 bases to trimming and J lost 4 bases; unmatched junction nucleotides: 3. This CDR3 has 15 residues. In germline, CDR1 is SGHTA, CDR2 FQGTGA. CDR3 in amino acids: CASSLGLAGTGELFF. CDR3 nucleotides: TGTGCCAGCAGCCTTGGACTAGCGGGCACCGGGGAGCTGTTTTTT.

In nucleotides, the CDR3 is TGTGCCAGCAGCTTAGAGGGGGGGCGTCACAACGAGCAGTACTTC. This codes for CASSLEGGRHNEQYF. The chain joins TRBV11-2 to TRBJ2-7, with D tentatively TRBD2 (7 bases). Germline values: CDR1 SGHAT, CDR2 FQNNGV. V lost 0 bases to trimming and J lost 5 bases, with 14 bases between them. This CDR3 spans 15 amino acids.

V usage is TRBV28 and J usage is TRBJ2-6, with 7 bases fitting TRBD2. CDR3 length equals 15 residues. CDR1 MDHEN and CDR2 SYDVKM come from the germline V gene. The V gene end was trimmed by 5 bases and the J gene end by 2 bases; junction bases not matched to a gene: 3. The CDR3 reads CASSMGGAGANVLTF. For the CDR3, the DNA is TGTGCCAGCAGTATGGGGGGGGCTGGGGCCAACGTCCTGACTTTC. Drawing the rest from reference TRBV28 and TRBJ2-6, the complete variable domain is DVKVTQSSRYLVKRTGEKVFLECVQDMDHENMFWYRQDPGLGLRLIYFSYDVKMKEKGDIPEGYSVSREKKERFSLILESASTNQTSMYLCASSMGGAGANVLTFGAGSRLTVL.